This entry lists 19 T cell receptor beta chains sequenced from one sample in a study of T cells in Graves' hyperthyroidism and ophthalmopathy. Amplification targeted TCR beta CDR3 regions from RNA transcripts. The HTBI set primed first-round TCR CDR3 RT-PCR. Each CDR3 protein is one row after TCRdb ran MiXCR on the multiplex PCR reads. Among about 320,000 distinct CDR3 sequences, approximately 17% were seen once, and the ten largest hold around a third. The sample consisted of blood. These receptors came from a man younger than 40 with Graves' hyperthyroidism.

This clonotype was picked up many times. The CDR3 DNA reads TGTGCCAGCAGCCCCCCAACCCGCACAGATACGCAGTATTTT. Amino acid sequence: CASSPPTRTDTQYF. V is TRBV7-2 and J is TRBJ2-3; no definite D call. The CDR3 consists of 14 residues. The germline V gene encodes CDR1 SGHTA and CDR2 FQGNSA. Trimming shortened V by 5 bases and J by 1 base, and 10 bases separated the two germline ends.

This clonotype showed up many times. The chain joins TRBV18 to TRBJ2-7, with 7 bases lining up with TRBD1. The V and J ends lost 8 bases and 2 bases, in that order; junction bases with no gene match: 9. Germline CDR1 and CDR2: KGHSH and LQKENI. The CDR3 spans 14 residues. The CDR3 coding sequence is TGTGCCAGCACATCCGGGACAGTTCCCTACGAGCAGTACTTC. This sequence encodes CASTSGTVPYEQYF. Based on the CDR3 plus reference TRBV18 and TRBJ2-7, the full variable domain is NAGVMQNPRHLVRRRGQEARLRCSPMKGHSHVYWYRQLPEEGLKFMVYLQKENIIDESGMPKERFSAEFPKEGPSILRIQQVVRGDSAAYFCASTSGTVPYEQYFGPGTRLTVT.

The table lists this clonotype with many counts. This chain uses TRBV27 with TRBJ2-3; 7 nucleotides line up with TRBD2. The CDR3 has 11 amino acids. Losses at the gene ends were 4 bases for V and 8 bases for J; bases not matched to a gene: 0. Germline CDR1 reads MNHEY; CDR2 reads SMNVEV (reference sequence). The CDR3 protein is CASSSGGTQYF. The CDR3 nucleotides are TGTGCCAGCAGTTCGGGGGGTACGCAGTATTTT.

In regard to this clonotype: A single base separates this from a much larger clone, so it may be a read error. CDR3 nucleotide sequence: TGTGCCACCGGGAAGGCGGCTCAAGAGACCCAGTACTTC. It yields the protein CATGKAAQETQYF. The J gene is TRBJ2-5, the V gene TRBV24-1; D is unresolved. The CDR3 totals 13 residues. Trimming stripped 9 bases from V and 2 bases from J, with 12 bases between. In germline, CDR1 is KGHDR, CDR2 SFDVKD.

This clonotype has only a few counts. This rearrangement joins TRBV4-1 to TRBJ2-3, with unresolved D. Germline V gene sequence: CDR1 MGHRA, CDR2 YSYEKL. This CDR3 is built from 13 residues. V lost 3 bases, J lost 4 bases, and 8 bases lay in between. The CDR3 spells CASSHTRADTQYF. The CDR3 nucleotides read TGCGCCAGCAGCCATACACGGGCAGATACGCAGTATTTT.

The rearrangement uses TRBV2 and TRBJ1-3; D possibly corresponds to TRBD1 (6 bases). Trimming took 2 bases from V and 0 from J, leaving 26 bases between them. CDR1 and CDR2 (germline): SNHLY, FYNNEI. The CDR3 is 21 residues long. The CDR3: CASSEPGPQGLRRPSGNTIYF. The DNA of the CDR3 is TGTGCCAGCAGTGAACCCGGTCCACAGGGCCTAAGGAGGCCCTCTGGAAACACCATATATTTT.

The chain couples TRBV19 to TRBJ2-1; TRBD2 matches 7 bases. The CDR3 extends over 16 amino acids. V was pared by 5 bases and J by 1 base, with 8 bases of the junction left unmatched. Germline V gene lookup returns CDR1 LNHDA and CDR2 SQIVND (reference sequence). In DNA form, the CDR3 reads TGTGCCAGTAGTCCCAGAGGACTAGTTTCCTACAATGAGCAGTTCTTC. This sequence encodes CASSPRGLVSYNEQFF.

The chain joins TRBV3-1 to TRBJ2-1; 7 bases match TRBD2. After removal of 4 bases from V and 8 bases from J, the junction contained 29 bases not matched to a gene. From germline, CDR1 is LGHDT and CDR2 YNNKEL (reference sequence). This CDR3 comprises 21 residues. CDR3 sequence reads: CASSRFTTSSFWSGVRYEQFF. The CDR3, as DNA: TGTGCCAGCAGCCGATTTACAACCTCCTCCTTTTGGAGCGGGGTCAGGTATGAGCAGTTCTTC.

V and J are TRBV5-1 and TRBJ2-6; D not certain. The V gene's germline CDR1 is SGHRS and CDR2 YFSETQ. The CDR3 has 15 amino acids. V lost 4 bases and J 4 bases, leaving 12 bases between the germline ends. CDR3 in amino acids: CASSLRIPGANVLTF. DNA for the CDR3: TGCGCCAGCAGCCTGAGGATTCCCGGGGCCAACGTCCTGACTTTC.

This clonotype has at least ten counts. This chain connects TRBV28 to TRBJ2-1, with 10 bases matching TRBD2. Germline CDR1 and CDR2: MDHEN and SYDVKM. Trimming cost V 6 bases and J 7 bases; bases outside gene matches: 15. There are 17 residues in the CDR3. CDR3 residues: CASRSPAGLAEQNEQFF. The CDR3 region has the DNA TGTGCCAGCAGATCTCCCGCAGGACTAGCGGAGCAAAATGAGCAGTTCTTC.

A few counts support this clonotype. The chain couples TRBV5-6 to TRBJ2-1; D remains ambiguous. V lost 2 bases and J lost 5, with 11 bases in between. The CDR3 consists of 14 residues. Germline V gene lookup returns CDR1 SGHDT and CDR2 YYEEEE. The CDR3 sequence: CASSFLRYDNEQFF. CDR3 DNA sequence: TGTGCCAGCAGCTTTCTCAGATACGACAATGAGCAGTTCTTC.

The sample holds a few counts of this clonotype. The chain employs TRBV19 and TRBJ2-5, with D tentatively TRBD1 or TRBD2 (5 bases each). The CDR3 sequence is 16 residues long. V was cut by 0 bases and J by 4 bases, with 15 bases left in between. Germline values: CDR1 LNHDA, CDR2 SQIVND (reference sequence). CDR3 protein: CASSIDQGWGRETQYF. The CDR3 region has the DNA TGTGCCAGTAGTATAGATCAAGGTTGGGGACGAGAGACCCAGTACTTC.

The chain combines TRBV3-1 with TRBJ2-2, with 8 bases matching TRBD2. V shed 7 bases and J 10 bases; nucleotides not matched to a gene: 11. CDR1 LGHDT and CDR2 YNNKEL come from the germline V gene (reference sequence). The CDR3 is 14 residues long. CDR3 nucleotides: TGTGCCAGCACTCCAAGCGGGAGAGAGGAGGAGCTGTTTTTT. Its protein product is CASTPSGREEELFF.

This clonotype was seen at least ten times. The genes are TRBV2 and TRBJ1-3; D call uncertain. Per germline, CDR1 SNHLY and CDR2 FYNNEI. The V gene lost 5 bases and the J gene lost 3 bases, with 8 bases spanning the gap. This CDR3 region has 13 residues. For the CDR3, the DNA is TGTGCCAGCAGTCTCAGTTATGGAAACACCATATATTTT. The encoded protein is CASSLSYGNTIYF.

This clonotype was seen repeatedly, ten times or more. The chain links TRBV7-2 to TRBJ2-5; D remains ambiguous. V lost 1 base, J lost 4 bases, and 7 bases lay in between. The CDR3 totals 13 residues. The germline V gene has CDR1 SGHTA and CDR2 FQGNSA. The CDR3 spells CASSLGVIETQYF. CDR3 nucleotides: TGTGCCAGCAGCTTAGGGGTTATAGAGACCCAGTACTTC.

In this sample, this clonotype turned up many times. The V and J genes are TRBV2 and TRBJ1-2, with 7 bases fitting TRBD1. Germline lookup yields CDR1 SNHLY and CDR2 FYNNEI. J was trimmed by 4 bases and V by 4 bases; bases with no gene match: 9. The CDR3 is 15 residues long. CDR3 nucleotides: TGTGCCAGCAGTGCCCCAGGACAGGCGATCTATGGCTACACCTTC. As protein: CASSAPGQAIYGYTF.

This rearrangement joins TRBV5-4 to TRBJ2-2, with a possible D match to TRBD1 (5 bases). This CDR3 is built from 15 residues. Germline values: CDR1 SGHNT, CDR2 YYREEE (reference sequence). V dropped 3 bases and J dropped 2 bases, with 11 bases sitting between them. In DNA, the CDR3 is TGTGCCAGCAGCTCCGATGGGGCCAACACCGGGGAGCTGTTTTTT. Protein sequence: CASSSDGANTGELFF.

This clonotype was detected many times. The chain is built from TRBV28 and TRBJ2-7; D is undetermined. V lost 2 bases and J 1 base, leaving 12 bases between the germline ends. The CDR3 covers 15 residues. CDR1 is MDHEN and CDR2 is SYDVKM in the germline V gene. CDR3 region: CASSLVASSSYEQYF. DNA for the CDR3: TGTGCCAGCAGTTTAGTGGCCTCCTCATCCTACGAGCAGTACTTC.

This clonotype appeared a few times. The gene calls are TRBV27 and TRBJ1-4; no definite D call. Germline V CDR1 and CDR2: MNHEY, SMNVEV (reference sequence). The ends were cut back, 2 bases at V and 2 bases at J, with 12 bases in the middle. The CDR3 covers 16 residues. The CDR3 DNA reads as TGTGCCAGCAGTTTAAGGTCGGGCGGGACTAATGAAAAACTGTTTTTT. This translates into CASSLRSGGTNEKLFF.